These 27 T cell receptor beta chains were all obtained from the same sample, sequenced in a study of cytomegalovirus exposure and HLA in healthy donors. Researchers ran the PCR with 60 Vbeta and 13 Jbeta primers. The assay was immunoSEQ multiplex PCR, and TCRdb's table has in-frame clones only and misses some. The sample records around 300,000 clones, roughly 70% being singletons. The sequenced sample consisted of PBMCs. These receptors were collected from a female donor in good health and CMV-seronegative.

The genes are TRBV9 and TRBJ2-5; D is undetermined. The J call may be faulty, since TRBJ2-7 better matches the DNA end. Germline lookup yields CDR1 SGDLS and CDR2 YYNGEE. The CDR3 consists of 15 residues. The CDR3 sequence: CASSGLGSNSYEQYF. The CDR3 nucleotides are TGTGCCAGCAGCGGCCTGGGTTCCAACAGCTACGAGCAGTACTTC.

The genes are TRBV5-6 and TRBJ1-1; possibly TRBD1 for D (5 bases). The CDR3 is 13 amino acids. The germline CDR1 and CDR2 sequences are SGHDT and YYEEEE. Deletions cut 0 bases from V and 10 bases from J, with 13 bases between. The CDR3 loop reads CASSLGTTGGAFF. As DNA, the CDR3 is TGTGCCAGCAGCTTGGGCACCACGGGGGGAGCTTTCTTT.

The V gene is TRBV2, the J gene TRBJ1-5, with D tentatively TRBD1 (6 bases). CDR3 size: 12 residues. Germline V gives CDR1 SNHLY, CDR2 FYNNEI. Trimming shortened V by 6 bases and J by 7 bases, and 10 bases separated the two germline ends. CDR3 DNA: TGTGCCAGCAGGACTACAGGGCAGCCCCAGCATTTT. Translated, it gives CASRTTGQPQHF.

This clone was counted between two and nine times. The CDR3 sequence: CASSLTLFGRGSYNEQFF. The CDR3 bases are TGTGCCAGCAGCTTAACTCTTTTCGGGAGAGGGTCCTACAATGAGCAGTTCTTC. The rearrangement joins TRBV11-3 to TRBJ2-1; tentatively, D is TRBD2 (6 bases). Looked up from germline, CDR1 is SGHNT and CDR2 is YENEEA. Trimming cost V 2 bases and J 1 base, with 18 bases left between them. The length of the CDR3 is 18 residues.

The chain combines TRBV9 with TRBJ2-1; D is ambiguous. Germline values: CDR1 SGDLS, CDR2 YYNGEE. The CDR3 length is 16 residues. Trimming removed 3 bases from V and 4 bases from J, with 17 bases in between. Here the CDR3 DNA reads TGTGCCAGCAGCGCTAATCTAGAAAAGGTGTACAATGAGCAGTTCTTC. It codes for CASSANLEKVYNEQFF.

The V gene is TRBV6-4, the J gene TRBJ1-1; TRBD1 agrees at 9 bases. CDR3 size: 17 residues. V was clipped by 5 bases and J by 5 bases; unmatched bases: 15. Germline CDR1 is MRHNA and CDR2 is SNTAGT. DNA of the CDR3: TGTGCCAGCAGTCCGATAGGGGGGACAGGGCTGGGGACTGAAGCTTTCTTT. Its translation is CASSPIGGTGLGTEAFF.

The CDR3 here is CASSSNRGADTQYF. The CDR3 DNA follows: TGCGCCAGCAGCTCGAACAGGGGGGCAGATACGCAGTATTTT. The J gene is TRBJ2-3, the V gene TRBV5-1, with TRBD1 matching over 8 bases. The germline CDR1 and CDR2 sequences are SGHRS and YFSETQ. This CDR3 spans 14 amino acids. J gave up 4 bases and V 3 bases, and 4 bases lay outside the gene matches.

The chain is built from TRBV5-1 and TRBJ2-2, with 12 bases fitting TRBD2. Trimming took 3 bases from V and 4 from J; bases not matched to a gene: 4. The germline V gene encodes CDR1 SGHRS and CDR2 YFSETQ. The CDR3 totals 16 residues. Here the CDR3 reads CASSSVTSGSTGELFF. The CDR3 DNA reads TGCGCCAGCAGCTCAGTGACTAGCGGGAGCACCGGGGAGCTGTTTTTT.

The chain uses TRBV15 and TRBJ1-2; no firm D call. Trimming removed 1 base from V and 10 bases from J, with 16 bases in between. The CDR3 runs to 14 residues. Germline V gives CDR1 LNHNV, CDR2 YYDKDF (reference sequence). The CDR3 reads CATSRGESPPLYTF. Written as DNA, the CDR3 is TGTGCCACCAGCAGAGGAGAGAGTCCCCCTCTCTACACCTTC.

This clone was detected only a few times. The gene calls are TRBV6-1 and TRBJ2-7, with D unclear. V lost 2 bases to trimming and J lost 0 bases, with 11 bases between them. CDR1 is MNHNS and CDR2 is SASEGT in the germline V gene. This CDR3 region has 15 residues. Here the CDR3 DNA reads TGTGCCAGCAGTGAATGGCGCGGCCCCTCCTACGAGCAGTACTTC. Encoded protein: CASSEWRGPSYEQYF.

The chain recombines TRBV11-3 with TRBJ2-2, with 7 bases lining up with TRBD1. Trimming removed 1 base from V and 2 bases from J; junction bases left unmatched: 1. Germline lookup yields CDR1 SGHNT and CDR2 YENEEA. The CDR3 loop spans 15 amino acids. The CDR3 DNA sequence: TGTGCCAGCAGCTTAGGGACAGGCAACACCGGGGAGCTGTTTTTT. Translation: CASSLGTGNTGELFF. Full variable domain (missing parts from reference TRBV11-3 and TRBJ2-2): EAGVVQSPRYKIIEKKQPVAFWCNPISGHNTLYWYLQNLGQGPELLIRYENEEAVDDSQLPKDRFSAERLKGVDSTLKIQPAELGDSAVYLCASSLGTGNTGELFFGEGSRLTVL.

The chain has TRBV7-9 and TRBJ2-7; the match to TRBD2 covers 11 bases. The CDR3 totals 14 residues. Germline assignment: CDR1 SEHNR and CDR2 FQNEAQ (reference sequence). The V segment lost 5 bases and the J segment 1 base; nucleotides outside the gene matches: 1. CDR3 sequence reads: CASSGTSGSYEQYF. The CDR3 nucleotides are TGTGCCAGCAGCGGGACTAGCGGTTCCTACGAGCAGTACTTC.

This clone was seen just once. The chain has TRBV25-1 and TRBJ2-1; no clear D. Per the germline V gene, CDR1 is MGHDK and CDR2 is SYGVNS. Between the trimmed V and J ends, which lost 1 base and 8 bases, there was a span of 12 bases. The CDR3 is 14 amino acids. In DNA form, the CDR3 reads TGTGCCAGCAGTGAATGGCTAGAAACGGATGAGCAGTTCTTC. Translation: CASSEWLETDEQFF.

This clone was counted between two and nine times. Other DNA sequences in this specimen translate into the identical CDR3. The J gene is TRBJ2-7, the V gene TRBV18, with D tentatively TRBD2 (6 bases). Trimming took 3 bases from V and 6 from J, leaving 6 bases between them. Looked up from germline, CDR1 is KGHSH and CDR2 is LQKENI. The CDR3 spans 11 residues. This CDR3 is CASSPGGEQYF. CDR3 nucleotide sequence: TGTGCCAGCTCACCGGGAGGCGAGCAGTACTTC.

This chain links TRBV7-9 with TRBJ1-2; D is perhaps TRBD1 (6 bases). The germline V gene has CDR1 SEHNR and CDR2 FQNEAQ (reference sequence). Trimming left V 4 bases short and J 4 bases short, with 10 bases between. CDR3 length equals 13 residues. CDR3 in amino acids: CASSSTGFYGYTF. Written as DNA, the CDR3 is TGTGCCAGCAGCTCAACAGGGTTCTATGGCTACACCTTC.

J is TRBJ1-5 and V is TRBV5-8; D gene ambiguous. The CDR3 has 13 amino acids. Trimming left V 1 base short and J 4 bases short, with 6 bases between. Germline lookup yields CDR1 SGHTS and CDR2 YDEGEE. The CDR3 is CASSLTENQPQHF. CDR3 nucleotides: TGTGCCAGCAGCTTGACAGAAAATCAGCCCCAGCATTTT.

V usage is TRBV19 and J usage is TRBJ1-1; 9 nucleotides agree with TRBD1. Germline trimming cut 5 bases from V and 4 bases from J; bases unmatched to any gene: 8. Germline assignment: CDR1 LNHDA and CDR2 SQIVND (reference sequence). The CDR3 length is 15 residues. The CDR3 sequence is CASSEDRGGGTEAFF. Here the CDR3 DNA reads TGTGCCAGTAGTGAGGACAGGGGAGGCGGCACTGAAGCTTTCTTT.

This clone was recorded a few times. This chain links TRBV6-5 with TRBJ1-2; D remains ambiguous. The V gene lost 0 bases and the J gene lost 4 bases, with 12 bases spanning the gap. The CDR3 is 15 residues long. Germline values: CDR1 MNHEY, CDR2 SVGAGI. CDR3 sequence: CASSYSEGSGYGYTF. Written as DNA, the CDR3 is TGTGCCAGCAGTTACTCGGAGGGTTCGGGCTATGGCTACACCTTC.

This clone was recorded only once. The chain is built from TRBV5-1 and TRBJ1-1, with D perhaps TRBD1 (6 bases). Germline V gives CDR1 SGHRS, CDR2 YFSETQ. Trimming took off 0 bases at V and 2 bases at J, with 14 bases between the two ends. The CDR3 covers 16 residues. CDR3 coding DNA: TGCGCCAGCAGCTTGGAGGGACATCGATTCAACACTGAAGCTTTCTTT. This translates into CASSLEGHRFNTEAFF.

The V call is TRBV7-8, the J call TRBJ2-1, with TRBD2 identical over 10 bases. Germline values: CDR1 SGHVS, CDR2 FQNEAQ. V lost 5 bases and J lost 6; bases outside the gene matches: 22. The CDR3 extends over 20 amino acids. CDR3 bases: TGTGCCAGCAGCCCGCAAACTCTAGCGGGAGTTGGAGTCGGGGTCAATGAGCAGTTCTTC. Encoded protein: CASSPQTLAGVGVGVNEQFF.

This clone was picked up a small number of times. The chain employs TRBV27 and TRBJ1-1; D uncertain. V was cut by 5 bases and J by 1 base, with 14 bases left in between. The CDR3 length is 15 residues. The V gene's germline CDR1 is MNHEY and CDR2 SMNVEV (reference sequence). The CDR3 region is CASSNLDSSNTEAFF. The CDR3 DNA sequence: TGTGCCAGCAGTAACTTGGACTCTTCGAACACTGAAGCTTTCTTT.

This chain connects TRBV6-1 to TRBJ2-2; 12 nucleotides line up with TRBD2. This CDR3 spans 16 amino acids. The germline gives CDR1 MNHNS, CDR2 SASEGT. Germline trimming cut 2 bases from V and 4 bases from J; bases unmatched to any gene: 2. The CDR3 nucleotides are TGTGCCAGCAGTGAACTAGCGGGAGGGCTCACCGGGGAGCTGTTTTTT. It encodes CASSELAGGLTGELFF.

V and J are TRBV2 and TRBJ1-2; 7 bases line up with TRBD1. J was trimmed by 2 bases and V by 4 bases; bases with no gene match: 4. This CDR3 is built from 14 residues. Per the germline V gene, CDR1 is SNHLY and CDR2 is FYNNEI. The CDR3 DNA reads as TGTGCCAGCAGTGGACAGGGTGGCAACTATGGCTACACCTTC. This encodes CASSGQGGNYGYTF.

This clone is a singleton in its sample. V is TRBV6-4 and J is TRBJ1-6; D gene ambiguous. V gave up 2 bases and J gave up 5 bases, with 7 bases separating them. The CDR3 length is 14 residues. CDR1 and CDR2 (germline): MRHNA, SNTAGT. CDR3 sequence: CASSDRENNSPLHF. The CDR3 nucleotides are TGTGCCAGCAGTGACAGGGAGAATAATTCACCCCTCCACTTT.

This sequence joins TRBV12-5 and TRBJ2-3; D ambiguous. Trimming took 6 bases from V and 5 from J, leaving 9 bases between them. CDR1 is LGHNT, CDR2 FRNRAP, per germline. This CDR3 comprises 12 residues. The chain's CDR3 is CASGPGGDTQYF. In DNA, the CDR3 is TGTGCTAGTGGCCCCGGCGGAGATACGCAGTATTTT.

The chain carries TRBV5-1 and TRBJ2-3, with 7 bases that match TRBD1. There are 16 residues in the CDR3. Germline loops: CDR1 SGHRS, CDR2 YFSETQ. Germline trimming cut 6 bases from V and 2 bases from J; bases unmatched to any gene: 12. The CDR3 here is CASTTGQVGPTDTQYF. DNA of the CDR3: TGCGCCAGCACCACCGGACAGGTCGGACCCACAGATACGCAGTATTTT.

On this clone: The junction does not match germline at one end; this may be a read error. The J gene is TRBJ1-1, the V gene TRBV7-9, with a tentative D call TRBD1 (5 bases). CDR1 is SEHNR, CDR2 FQNEAQ, per germline (reference sequence). CDR3 length equals 14 residues. The CDR3 here is CSSSPETEDTEAFF. The DNA for the CDR3 is TGTTCCAGCAGCCCTGAGACAGAGGACACTGAAGCTTTCTTT.